The 29 T cell receptor beta chains in this list originate from one sample, sequenced in a study of T-cell memory formation after mild COVID-19. MiXCR, applied by TCRdb to the 5' RACE reads, yields one record per CDR3 protein. The sample includes 540,000 or so distinct CDR3 sequences, roughly 20% of them seen just once. Sequencing was carried out using PBMCs or a T cell subset sorted from them (not recorded which). Receptor source: an adult woman who had mild COVID-19 (a few samples of this study predate the infection). Cell type and time point are not known.

The V gene is TRBV12-3 or TRBV12-4, the J gene TRBJ2-7; the D gene is possibly TRBD2 (7 bases). Trimming stripped 3 bases from V and 0 bases from J, with 21 bases between. The CDR3 sequence is 18 residues long. CDR3 DNA: TGTGCCAGCAGTTTTGGGGGGGGCCTCAAACAAACCTCCTACGAGCAGTACTTC. Its protein is CASSFGGGLKQTSYEQYF.

The chain carries TRBV10-3 and TRBJ1-2, with D perhaps TRBD1 (5 bases). V was pared by 3 bases and J by 2 bases, with 10 bases between. CDR3 length: 14 residues. Per the germline V gene, CDR1 is ENHRY and CDR2 is SYGVKD. CDR3 protein: CAISDPQANYGYTF. The CDR3 DNA reads as TGTGCCATCAGTGACCCACAGGCCAACTATGGCTACACCTTC.

This clonotype was observed a few times. The chain is built from TRBV7-2 and TRBJ2-2, with 9 nucleotides matching TRBD1. This CDR3 contains 14 residues. Germline CDR1 and CDR2: SGHTA and FQGNSA. V was clipped by 5 bases and J by 6 bases; unmatched bases: 4. CDR3 nucleotide sequence: TGTGCCAGCAGCGCACGGACAGGGGCCGGGGAGCTGTTTTTT. As protein: CASSARTGAGELFF.

V and J are TRBV11-2 and TRBJ2-5, with D perhaps TRBD1 (6 bases). Germline values: CDR1 SGHAT, CDR2 FQNNGV. The CDR3 runs to 15 residues. The V end was cut by 6 bases, the J end by 4 bases, with 18 bases between. CDR3 sequence: CASRNLRGLAETQYF. The CDR3 nucleotides read TGTGCCAGCAGGAACCTGAGGGGGTTAGCAGAGACCCAGTACTTC.

J is TRBJ2-1 and V is TRBV5-4, with TRBD2 matching 7 bases. After removal of 1 base from V and 8 bases from J, the junction contained 6 bases not matched to a gene. The CDR3 has 14 residues. The germline CDR1 and CDR2 sequences are SGHNT and YYREEE (reference sequence). The CDR3, as DNA: TGTGCCAGCAGCTTGCAACAAGGGAGGGATGAGCAGTTCTTC. This gives the protein CASSLQQGRDEQFF.

This clonotype has more than one count but fewer than ten. This sequence joins TRBV9 and TRBJ2-1; D is ambiguous. Trimming left V 3 bases short and J 10 bases short, with 14 bases between. This CDR3 region has 13 residues. In germline, CDR1 is SGDLS, CDR2 YYNGEE. The CDR3 here is CASSGPSDVEQFF. In DNA, the CDR3 is TGTGCCAGCAGCGGCCCCAGTGACGTCGAGCAGTTCTTC.

This rearrangement joins TRBV6-6 to TRBJ1-6; D gene uncertain. Per the germline V gene, CDR1 is MNHNY and CDR2 is SVGAGI (reference sequence). CDR3 length: 17 amino acids. Trimming took 2 bases from V and 2 from J, leaving 13 bases between them. CDR3 loop: CASSYGPAAAYNSPLHF. CDR3 sequence (DNA): TGTGCCAGCAGTTACGGCCCCGCCGCGGCCTATAATTCACCCCTCCACTTT.

V and J are TRBV11-3 and TRBJ2-1, with TRBD2 matching over 15 bases. The CDR3 is made up of 16 amino acids. Germline values: CDR1 SGHNT, CDR2 YENEEA. V dropped 4 bases and J dropped 10; count of bases not matched to a gene: 8. Written as DNA, the CDR3 is TGTGCCAGCAGCTCGCCGGGACTAGCGGGGGGCAGAGAGCAGTTCTTC. It codes for CASSSPGLAGGREQFF.

The rearrangement joins TRBV29-1 to TRBJ2-7, with D perhaps matching TRBD1 (5 bases). The germline CDR1 and CDR2 sequences are SQVTM and ANQGSEA. CDR3 length: 11 residues. V shed 2 bases and J shed 3 bases, with 5 bases lying between them. The DNA for the CDR3 is TGCAGCGTTGAACAGGGCTACGAGCAGTACTTC. Amino acids: CSVEQGYEQYF.

The V gene is TRBV7-9, the J gene TRBJ2-7, with TRBD1 identical over 7 bases. Germline V gene sequence: CDR1 SEHNR, CDR2 FQNEAQ (reference sequence). V dropped 5 bases and J dropped 2; count of bases not matched to a gene: 9. This CDR3 has 15 amino acids. CDR3 residues: CASSTYRGGPYEQYF. The CDR3 DNA follows: TGTGCCAGCAGCACCTACAGGGGTGGCCCCTACGAGCAGTACTTC. Variable domain in full (rest from reference TRBV7-9 and TRBJ2-7): DTGVSQNPRHKITKRGQNVTFRCDPISEHNRLYWYRQTLGQGPEFLTYFQNEAQLEKSRLLSDRFSAERPKGSFSTLEIQRTEQGDSAMYLCASSTYRGGPYEQYFGPGTRLTVT.

This clonotype was seen more than once but under ten times. The chain employs TRBV5-1 and TRBJ2-7; 7 positions agree with TRBD1. V gave up 4 bases and J gave up 7 bases; unmatched junction bases: 8. CDR3 size: 13 residues. Germline assignment: CDR1 SGHRS and CDR2 YFSETQ. The DNA for the CDR3 is TGCGCCAGCAGCCAACGACAGGGCGGGGAGCAGTACTTC. Encoded protein: CASSQRQGGEQYF.

The chain couples TRBV7-2 to TRBJ2-7; no definite D call. V shed 5 bases and J shed 6 bases, with 11 bases lying between them. Per germline, CDR1 SGHTA and CDR2 FQGNSA. The CDR3 has 12 residues. The CDR3 sequence: CASSLYTSEQYF. CDR3 bases: TGTGCCAGCAGCCTGTATACCAGCGAGCAGTACTTC.

This chain joins TRBV7-2 and TRBJ1-1, with no clear D. Germline CDR1 and CDR2: SGHTA and FQGNSA. The CDR3 extends over 15 amino acids. Trimming left V 1 base short and J 0 bases short, with 9 bases between. This chain's CDR3 is CASSLGSKVNTEAFF. The CDR3 coding sequence is TGTGCCAGCAGCTTAGGGAGTAAGGTGAACACTGAAGCTTTCTTT.

This clonotype occurred a few times. The chain links TRBV9 to TRBJ2-7; 9 bases agree with TRBD2. Germline V gene lookup returns CDR1 SGDLS and CDR2 YYNGEE. This CDR3 has 18 amino acids. V shed 5 bases and J 4 bases; nucleotides not matched to a gene: 19. CDR3 amino acids: CASSRDGAAGGTGYEQYF. The CDR3 DNA reads as TGTGCCAGCAGTCGCGACGGTGCAGCGGGAGGAACAGGGTACGAGCAGTACTTC.

This clonotype has only a few counts. This chain uses TRBV5-1 with TRBJ2-7; D perhaps matches TRBD1 (5 bases). CDR3 length: 14 residues. V lost 1 base and J 4 bases, leaving 12 bases between the germline ends. Germline V CDR1 and CDR2: SGHRS, YFSETQ. In DNA, the CDR3 is TGCGCCAGCAGCTTGCAACAGGACGCTTACGAGCAGTACTTC. It codes for CASSLQQDAYEQYF.

In its sample, this clonotype was seen a few times. The chain links TRBV7-9 to TRBJ1-2, with D perhaps TRBD1 (5 bases). Germline V gene lookup returns CDR1 SEHNR and CDR2 FQNEAQ (reference sequence). This CDR3 is built from 13 residues. V was pared by 2 bases and J by 4 bases, with 8 bases between. For the CDR3, the DNA is TGTGCCAGCAGCTTACAAACAGGCTATGGCTACACCTTC. Its translation is CASSLQTGYGYTF.

This clonotype was detected only a few times. This sequence joins TRBV20-1 and TRBJ1-5, with a tentative D call TRBD1 (5 bases). Germline V gene sequence: CDR1 DFQATT, CDR2 SNEGSKA (reference sequence). The CDR3 extends over 15 amino acids. Trimming pared 4 bases from V and 0 bases from J, leaving 13 bases between. CDR3 DNA: TGCAGTGCTAATCAGGGCAGTGATAGCAATCAGCCCCAGCATTTT. Translated: CSANQGSDSNQPQHF.

The gene calls are TRBV7-8 and TRBJ2-4; D is uncertain. The CDR3 has 14 amino acids. The germline V gene encodes CDR1 SGHVS and CDR2 FQNEAQ. Trimming took off 3 bases at V and 9 bases at J, with 15 bases between the two ends. This CDR3 is CASSLDPTGGIQYF. CDR3 coding DNA: TGTGCCAGCAGCTTGGACCCTACGGGCGGCATTCAGTACTTC.

The V gene is TRBV24-1, the J gene TRBJ2-3; perhaps TRBD1 as D (6 bases). V lost 5 bases, J lost 5 bases, and 22 bases lay in between. This CDR3 has 17 residues. Germline CDR1 and CDR2: KGHDR and SFDVKD. In nucleotides, the CDR3 is TGTGCCACCAGTGGTCAGGGGCCAGGTTTCCTGAGAGATACGCAGTATTTT. This translates into CATSGQGPGFLRDTQYF.

The chain employs TRBV5-1 and TRBJ2-2; D gene unclear. The CDR3 length is 13 residues. Trimming pared 0 bases from V and 6 bases from J, leaving 6 bases between. CDR1 is SGHRS, CDR2 YFSETQ, per germline. CDR3 nucleotides: TGCGCCAGCAGCTTGGACATCCCCGGGGAGCTGTTTTTT. Protein product: CASSLDIPGELFF. Full variable domain (outside the CDR3, taken from reference TRBV5-1 and TRBJ2-2): KAGVTQTPRYLIKTRGQQVTLSCSPISGHRSVSWYQQTPGQGLQFLFEYFSETQRNKGNFPGRFSGRQFSNSRSEMNVSTLELGDSALYLCASSLDIPGELFFGEGSRLTVL.

This clonotype came up a few times. This chain joins TRBV7-7 and TRBJ2-5; D is undetermined. CDR1 is SSHAT and CDR2 is FNYEAQ in the germline V gene (reference sequence). This CDR3 has 14 residues. The V end lost 2 bases, the J end lost 5 bases, and 12 bases lay between the germline ends. The CDR3: CASSLNGRAETQYF. CDR3 bases: TGTGCCAGCAGCTTAAATGGAAGGGCTGAGACCCAGTACTTC.

A few counts support this clonotype. The chain uses TRBV7-8 and TRBJ2-2; no clear D. Germline V gene sequence: CDR1 SGHVS, CDR2 FQNEAQ. V lost 6 bases to trimming and J lost 7 bases, with 6 bases between them. The CDR3 extends over 11 amino acids. In nucleotides, the CDR3 is TGTGCCAGCAGTTATTTCGGGGAGCTGTTTTTT. Its translation is CASSYFGELFF.

This clonotype was detected a few times. The chain has TRBV4-1 and TRBJ1-1; D perhaps matches TRBD1 (5 bases). In germline, CDR1 is MGHRA, CDR2 YSYEKL. This CDR3 is built from 15 residues. V gave up 0 bases and J gave up 3 bases, with 11 bases separating them. Written as DNA, the CDR3 is TGCGCCAGCAGCCAAGATCGTGGGGGATACACTGAAGCTTTCTTT. It is translated as CASSQDRGGYTEAFF.

This clonotype was counted only a few times. This chain links TRBV20-1 with TRBJ2-4; 8 bases match TRBD2. The germline gives CDR1 DFQATT, CDR2 SNEGSKA (reference sequence). This CDR3 spans 15 amino acids. V shed 2 bases and J 1 base; nucleotides not matched to a gene: 4. CDR3 sequence: CSARLAGGAKNIQYF. In nucleotides, the CDR3 is TGCAGTGCTAGACTCGCGGGGGGTGCCAAAAACATTCAGTACTTC.

This clonotype was detected only a few times. The J gene is TRBJ2-1, the V gene TRBV5-1; 9 nucleotides match TRBD1. Germline V gene lookup returns CDR1 SGHRS and CDR2 YFSETQ. This CDR3 has 17 amino acids. V lost 4 bases to trimming and J lost 1 base; unmatched junction nucleotides: 9. The CDR3 loop is CASSQIGQGRSYNEQFF. The CDR3 coding sequence is TGCGCCAGCAGCCAAATCGGACAGGGGAGATCCTACAATGAGCAGTTCTTC.

This clonotype occurred a few times. The chain employs TRBV29-1 and TRBJ1-2, with 7 bases matching TRBD1. CDR1 and CDR2 from the germline V gene are SQVTM and ANQGSEA. J gave up 8 bases and V 6 bases, and 9 bases lay outside the gene matches. There are 12 residues in the CDR3. CDR3 DNA: TGCAGCGTACAAGACAGGGCGGACGGCTACACCTTC. Its translation: CSVQDRADGYTF.

The CDR3 region is CASSGSAYNEQFF. The CDR3 nucleotides are TGTGCCAGTAGCGGGAGTGCCTACAATGAGCAGTTCTTC. This rearrangement joins TRBV7-9 to TRBJ2-1; 9 bases agree with TRBD2. The V gene's germline CDR1 is SEHNR and CDR2 FQNEAQ (reference sequence). J gave up 2 bases and V 9 bases, and 2 bases lay outside the gene matches. The CDR3 contains 13 residues.

This clonotype turned up a few times. The rearrangement uses TRBV10-3 and TRBJ2-7; tentatively, D is TRBD1 (5 bases). The CDR3 is made up of 16 amino acids. Per germline, CDR1 ENHRY and CDR2 SYGVKD. V was cut by 0 bases and J by 3 bases, with 15 bases left in between. The CDR3 spells CAISESSGHSFYEQYF. CDR3 in DNA: TGTGCCATCAGTGAGTCATCAGGGCATTCCTTCTACGAGCAGTACTTC.

This clonotype was observed a handful of times. CDR3 region: CASSRSSNQPQHF. The CDR3 DNA is TGTGCCAGCAGTCGCTCTAGCAATCAGCCCCAGCATTTT. This sequence joins TRBV25-1 and TRBJ1-5, with unresolved D. This CDR3 is built from 13 residues. Germline CDR1 MGHDK, CDR2 SYGVNS. Trimming cost V 5 bases and J 0 bases, with 5 bases left between them.